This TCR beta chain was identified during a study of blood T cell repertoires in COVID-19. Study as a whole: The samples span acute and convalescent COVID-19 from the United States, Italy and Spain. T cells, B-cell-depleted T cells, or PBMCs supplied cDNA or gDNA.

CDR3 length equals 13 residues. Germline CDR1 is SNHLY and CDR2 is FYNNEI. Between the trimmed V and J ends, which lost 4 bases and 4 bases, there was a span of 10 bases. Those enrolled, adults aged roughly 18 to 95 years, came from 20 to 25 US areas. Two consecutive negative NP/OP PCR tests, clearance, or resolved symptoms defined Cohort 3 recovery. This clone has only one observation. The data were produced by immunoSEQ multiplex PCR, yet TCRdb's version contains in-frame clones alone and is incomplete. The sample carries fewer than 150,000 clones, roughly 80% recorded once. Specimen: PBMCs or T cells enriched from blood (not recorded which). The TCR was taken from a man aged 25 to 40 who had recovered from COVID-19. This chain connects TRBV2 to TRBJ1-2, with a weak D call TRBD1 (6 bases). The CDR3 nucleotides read TGTGCCAGCAGTGGACAGGCGTCCTATGGCTACACCTTC. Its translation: CASSGQASYGYTF.